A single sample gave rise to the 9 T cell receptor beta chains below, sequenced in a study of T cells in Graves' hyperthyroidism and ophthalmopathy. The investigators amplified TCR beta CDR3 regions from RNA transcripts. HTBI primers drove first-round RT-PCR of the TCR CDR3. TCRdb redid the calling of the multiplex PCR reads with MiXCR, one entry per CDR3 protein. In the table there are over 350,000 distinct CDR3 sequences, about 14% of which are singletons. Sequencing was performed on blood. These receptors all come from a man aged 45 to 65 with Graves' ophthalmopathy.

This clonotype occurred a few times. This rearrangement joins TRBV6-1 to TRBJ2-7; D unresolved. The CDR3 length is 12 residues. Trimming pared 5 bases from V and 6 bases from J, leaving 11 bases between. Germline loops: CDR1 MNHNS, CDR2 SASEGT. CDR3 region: CASSSGQTEQYF. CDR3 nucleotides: TGTGCCAGCAGTTCGGGCCAAACCGAGCAGTACTTC.

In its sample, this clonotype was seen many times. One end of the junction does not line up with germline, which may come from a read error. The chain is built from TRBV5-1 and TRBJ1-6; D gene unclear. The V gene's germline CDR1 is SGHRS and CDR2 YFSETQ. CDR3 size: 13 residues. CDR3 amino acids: CASRLGDNSPLHF. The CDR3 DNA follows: TGCGCCAGCAGGTTGGGAGATAATTCACCCCTCCACTTT.

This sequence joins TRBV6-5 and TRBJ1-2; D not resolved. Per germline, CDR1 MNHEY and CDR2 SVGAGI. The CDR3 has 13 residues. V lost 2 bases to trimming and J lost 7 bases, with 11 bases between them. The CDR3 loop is CASSYVTPLGYTF. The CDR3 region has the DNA TGTGCCAGCAGTTACGTGACCCCACTTGGCTACACCTTC.

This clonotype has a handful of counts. The chain's CDR3 is CATSDSGQSYEQYF. The CDR3 DNA reads TGTGCCACCAGTGATTCGGGACAGTCCTACGAGCAGTACTTC. The V call is TRBV24-1, the J call TRBJ2-7; 7 bases are shared with TRBD1. With V trimmed by 2 bases and J by 1 base, 1 base remained unmatched. The CDR3 is 14 residues long. Looked up from germline, CDR1 is KGHDR and CDR2 is SFDVKD.

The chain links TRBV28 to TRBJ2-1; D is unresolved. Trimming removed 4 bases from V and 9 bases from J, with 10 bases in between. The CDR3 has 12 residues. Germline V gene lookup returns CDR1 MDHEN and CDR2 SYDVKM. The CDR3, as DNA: TGTGCCAGCAGTTCGTACCCCCTTGAGCAGTTCTTC. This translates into CASSSYPLEQFF. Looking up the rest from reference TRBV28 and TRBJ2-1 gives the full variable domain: DVKVTQSSRYLVKRTGEKVFLECVQDMDHENMFWYRQDPGLGLRLIYFSYDVKMKEKGDIPEGYSVSREKKERFSLILESASTNQTSMYLCASSSYPLEQFFGPGTRLTVL.

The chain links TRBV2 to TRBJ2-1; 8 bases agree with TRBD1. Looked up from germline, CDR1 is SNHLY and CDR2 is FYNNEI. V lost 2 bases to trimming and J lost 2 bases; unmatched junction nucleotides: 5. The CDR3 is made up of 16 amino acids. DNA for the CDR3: TGTGCCAGCAGTGAACTCCGGACAGGGACCTACAATGAGCAGTTCTTC. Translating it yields CASSELRTGTYNEQFF.

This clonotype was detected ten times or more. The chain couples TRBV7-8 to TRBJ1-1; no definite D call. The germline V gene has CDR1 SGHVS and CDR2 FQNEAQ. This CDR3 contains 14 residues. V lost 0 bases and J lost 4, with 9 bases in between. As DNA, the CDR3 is TGTGCCAGCAGCTTAGCGCCCGGGAGCACTGAAGCTTTCTTT. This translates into CASSLAPGSTEAFF.

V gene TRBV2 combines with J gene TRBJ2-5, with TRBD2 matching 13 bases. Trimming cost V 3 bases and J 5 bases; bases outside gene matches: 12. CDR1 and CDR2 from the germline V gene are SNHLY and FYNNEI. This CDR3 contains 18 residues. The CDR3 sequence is CASSDPGLAGLWGETQYF. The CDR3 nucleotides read TGTGCCAGCAGTGACCCGGGACTAGCGGGACTTTGGGGGGAGACCCAGTACTTC.

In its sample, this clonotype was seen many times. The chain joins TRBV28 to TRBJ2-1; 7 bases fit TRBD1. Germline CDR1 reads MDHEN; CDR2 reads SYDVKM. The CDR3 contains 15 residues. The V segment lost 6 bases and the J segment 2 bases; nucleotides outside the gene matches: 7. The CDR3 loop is CASRIGTVPYNEQFF. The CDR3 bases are TGTGCCAGCAGGATCGGGACAGTCCCCTACAATGAGCAGTTCTTC.